Listed here are 2 T cell receptor beta chains from one sample, sequenced in a study of radiotherapy plus CTLA-4 blockade in lung cancer. Generated by immunoSEQ multiplex PCR, the TCRdb table keeps only in-frame clones and is missing some. The table lists 25,000 to 35,000 clones, roughly 80% of them singletons. Sequencing was performed on peripheral blood, taken from a patient treated with radiotherapy plus ipilimumab. The receptors shown here come from a human donor with non-small cell lung cancer who had stable disease on radiotherapy plus ipilimumab.

The V and J genes are TRBV11-3 and TRBJ2-3, with TRBD2 matching over 7 bases. V shed 5 bases and J 2 bases; nucleotides not matched to a gene: 7. This CDR3 contains 15 residues. Germline V lookup: CDR1 SGHNT, CDR2 YENEEA. Written as DNA, the CDR3 is TGTGCCAGCAGCCGGACTAGGGGTATCACAGATACGCAGTATTTT. Translating it yields CASSRTRGITDTQYF.

The gene calls are TRBV6-6 and TRBJ1-5; TRBD1 aligns across 7 bases. J gave up 2 bases and V 2 bases, and 3 bases lay outside the gene matches. CDR3 length: 15 amino acids. Looked up from germline, CDR1 is MNHNY and CDR2 is SVGAGI (reference sequence). CDR3 sequence: CASSYDRAGNQPQHF. CDR3 sequence (DNA): TGTGCCAGCAGTTACGACAGGGCAGGCAATCAGCCCCAGCATTTT.